At least ten counts were recorded for the clone carrying this T cell receptor beta chain. What it recognizes is unknown. Investigators excluded patients with uncontrolled infection, other autoimmune disease, pregnancy or lactation. PBMCs were obtained from about 9 ml fresh peripheral blood. Amplified TCR beta CDR3 regions derived from RNA transcripts. The study used the HTBI primer set for a first-round RT-PCR of the TCR CDR3. TCRdb re-derived calls from the multiplex PCR reads in MiXCR, one entry per CDR3 protein. The repertoire holds around 300,000 distinct CDR3 sequences, with roughly 15% as singletons. The sample comes from a study of T cells in Graves' hyperthyroidism and ophthalmopathy. The CDR3 is 13 amino acids. Unmatched junction bases numbered 1, after V lost 2 bases and J lost 6 bases. Germline V gene lookup returns CDR1 MNHEY and CDR2 SVGAGI. Study-level findings and limits: Progression to ophthalmopathy was predicted a median of about six months early.

The chain is built from TRBV6-5 and TRBJ1-5, with 7 positions matching TRBD1. This TCR was sampled from a woman aged 40-49 years with Graves' ophthalmopathy. The source material was blood. The CDR3 is CASSYGQAQPQHF. CDR3 sequence (DNA): TGTGCCAGCAGTTACGGACAGGCTCAGCCCCAGCATTTT.